What follows are 19 T cell receptor beta chains derived from one specimen sequenced in a study of regulatory T cells in long-lasting Graves disease. CDR3 regions were amplified by Arm-PCR using iRepertoire HTBI primers to build TCR beta libraries. From the multiplex PCR reads, TCRdb called clonotypes with MiXCR, one entry per CDR3 protein. The data show around 460,000 distinct CDR3 sequences, approximately 23% seen once. Regarding time point: persistent/refractory GD, antithyroid drugs over 5 years with positive TRAb. RNA isolated from PBMCs was used to make the TCR library. The sample was peripheral blood mononuclear cells (PBMCs), taken when the disease was refractory, from a patient treated with antithyroid drugs. These receptors originate from a female donor with Graves disease.

Note on this clonotype: Because the CDR3 is missing its conserved closing phenylalanine or tryptophan, this is likely a read error. V is TRBV20-1 and J is TRBJ2-7, with 8 bases that match TRBD1. Per the germline V gene, CDR1 is DFQATT and CDR2 is SNEGSKA (reference sequence). Germline trimming cut 3 bases from V and 2 bases from J; bases unmatched to any gene: 3. This CDR3 has 13 amino acids. The CDR3 is CSARGQEAYEQYS. The CDR3 nucleotides are TGCAGTGCTAGGGGACAGGAGGCCTACGAGCAGTACTCC.

The V call is TRBV5-5, the J call TRBJ1-2; no definite D call. Trimming took 4 bases from V and 3 from J, leaving 13 bases between them. This CDR3 is 14 amino acids long. Germline V gene data show CDR1 as SGHKS and CDR2 as YYEKEE (reference sequence). The CDR3: CASSPGGFDYGYTF. Here the CDR3 DNA reads TGTGCCAGCAGCCCCGGCGGGTTCGACTATGGCTACACCTTC. The whole variable domain, filled in from reference TRBV5-5 and TRBJ1-2, reads DAGVTQSPTHLIKTRGQQVTLRCSPISGHKSVSWYQQVLGQGPQFIFQYYEKEERGRGNFPDRFSARQFPNYSSELNVNALLLGDSALYLCASSPGGFDYGYTFGSGTRLTVV.

In this sample, this clonotype turned up a few times. The rearrangement joins TRBV4-3 to TRBJ1-1; tentative D call: TRBD1 (6 bases). The V and J ends lost 0 bases and 7 bases respectively, with 12 bases between them. Germline CDR1 and CDR2: LGHNA and YSLEER. This CDR3 has 14 amino acids. CDR3 nucleotides: TGCGCCAGCAGCCAAGAGGCAGGGGCCCGTGAAGCTTTCTTT. This codes for CASSQEAGAREAFF.

A word on this clonotype: At one end, the junction sequence differs from germline, possibly due to a read error. V usage is TRBV7-8 and J usage is TRBJ1-5, with D hard to call. The CDR3 runs to 15 residues. Per the germline V gene, CDR1 is SGHVS and CDR2 is FQNEAQ. This CDR3 is CASSLALNSNQPQHF. The DNA for the CDR3 is TGTGCCAGCAGCCTAGCTTTAAATAGCAATCAGCCCCAGCATTTT.

This clonotype was picked up many times. The chain uses TRBV12-3 or TRBV12-4 and TRBJ1-1; TRBD1 is a possible D gene (5 bases). V lost 3 bases and J lost 3, with 14 bases in between. The CDR3 is 15 amino acids. The CDR3 DNA reads TGTGCCAGCAGTTTTCCCCCCGCCAGGGACACTGAAGCTTTCTTT. Translated: CASSFPPARDTEAFF.

The V and J genes are TRBV19 and TRBJ2-7; 14 bases align to TRBD2. V dropped 5 bases and J dropped 2; count of bases not matched to a gene: 5. Germline CDR1 reads LNHDA; CDR2 reads SQIVND (reference sequence). The length of the CDR3 is 16 residues. CDR3 sequence reads: CASSFGLAGGAYEQYF. CDR3 sequence (DNA): TGTGCCAGTAGTTTCGGACTAGCGGGAGGCGCCTACGAGCAGTACTTC.

This clonotype was counted ten times or more. The chain recombines TRBV12-5 with TRBJ2-5; tentatively, D is TRBD1 (5 bases). V gave up 6 bases and J gave up 2 bases, with 10 bases separating them. The germline V gene encodes CDR1 LGHNT and CDR2 FRNRAP. This CDR3 spans 13 amino acids. CDR3 coding DNA: TGTGCTAGTGGGACCCGACAGCAAGAGACCCAGTACTTC. The encoded protein is CASGTRQQETQYF.

J is TRBJ2-3 and V is TRBV7-2, with 7 bases that match TRBD2. The J segment lost 9 bases and the V segment lost 7 bases, leaving 13 bases of the junction unmatched. The CDR3 totals 14 residues. CDR1 and CDR2 from the germline V gene are SGHTA and FQGNSA. The CDR3 DNA is TGTGCCAGCAACCTCGCCCCGGGGGGAGGAACGCAGTATTTT. Protein: CASNLAPGGGTQYF.

The chain has TRBV7-2 and TRBJ1-6, with TRBD1 identical over 7 bases. Trimming took 4 bases from V and 5 from J; bases not matched to a gene: 2. The CDR3 has 14 amino acids. Germline V gene sequence: CDR1 SGHTA, CDR2 FQGNSA. The DNA for the CDR3 is TGTGCCAGCAGCTGGCAGGGGGATAATTCACCCCTCCACTTT. Translation gives CASSWQGDNSPLHF.

This clonotype was counted many times. The chain recombines TRBV2 with TRBJ2-5; TRBD2 is a possible D gene (6 bases). There are 14 residues in the CDR3. The germline gives CDR1 SNHLY, CDR2 FYNNEI. V was clipped by 3 bases and J by 5 bases, with 13 bases between them. The CDR3 region has the DNA TGTGCCAGCAGTGAGGACGCGGGGTGGGAGACCCAGTACTTC. It specifies CASSEDAGWETQYF.

In this sample, this clonotype turned up many times. The rearrangement joins TRBV7-6 to TRBJ1-6; TRBD1 aligns across 7 bases. The CDR3 spans 15 residues. Germline V gives CDR1 SGHVS, CDR2 FNYEAQ. V lost 4 bases, J lost 8 bases, and 8 bases stayed unmatched. This CDR3 is CASSSRQGGDSPLHF. The CDR3 region has the DNA TGTGCCAGCAGCTCTCGACAGGGCGGGGATTCACCCCTCCACTTT.

J is TRBJ2-2 and V is TRBV7-3, with D possibly matching TRBD2 (5 bases). CDR1 and CDR2 from the germline V gene are SGHTA and FQGTGA. The V end was cut by 2 bases, the J end by 3 bases, with 10 bases between. The CDR3 consists of 15 residues. CDR3 protein: CASSLLSGYTGELFF. CDR3 sequence (DNA): TGTGCCAGCAGCTTACTTTCGGGGTACACCGGGGAGCTGTTTTTT.

The rearrangement joins TRBV20-1 to TRBJ2-7, with 7 bases matching TRBD2. Unmatched junction bases numbered 16, after V lost 3 bases and J lost 5 bases. Germline loops: CDR1 DFQATT, CDR2 SNEGSKA (reference sequence). The CDR3 is 16 residues long. The CDR3: CSASGLGTTDVHEQYF. The CDR3 nucleotides are TGCAGTGCTAGTGGCTTGGGGACTACCGATGTCCACGAGCAGTACTTC.

In its sample, this clonotype was seen a few times. V usage is TRBV13 and J usage is TRBJ2-7; TRBD1 matches 10 bases. Trimming at V came to 5 bases and at J to 2 bases, leaving 6 bases not matched to a gene. The CDR3 totals 15 residues. Germline-derived CDR1 and CDR2 are PRHDT and FYEKMQ (reference sequence). CDR3 amino acids: CASSPGTGETYEQYF. CDR3 DNA: TGTGCCAGCAGCCCCGGGACAGGGGAGACCTACGAGCAGTACTTC. The complete variable domain, with remaining parts taken from reference TRBV13 and TRBJ2-7, reads AAGVIQSPRHLIKEKRETATLKCYPIPRHDTVYWYQQGPGQDPQFLISFYEKMQSDKGSIPDRFSAQQFSDYHSELNMSSLELGDSALYFCASSPGTGETYEQYFGPGTRLTVT.

This clonotype occurred a few times. J is TRBJ1-4 and V is TRBV7-9; D may be TRBD1 (6 bases). CDR1 and CDR2 (germline): SEHNR, FQNEAQ (reference sequence). The V and J ends lost 5 bases and 5 bases respectively, with 12 bases between them. The CDR3 sequence is 14 residues long. Here the CDR3 DNA reads TGTGCCAGCAGCGCCGGGACACTAAATGAAAAACTGTTTTTT. The encoded protein is CASSAGTLNEKLFF.

This clonotype was counted once. This rearrangement joins TRBV6-2 or TRBV6-3 to TRBJ2-2, with D possibly matching TRBD1 (5 bases). This CDR3 has 16 residues. Germline V lookup: CDR1 MNHEY, CDR2 SVGEGT. V lost 2 bases to trimming and J lost 0 bases, with 10 bases between them. CDR3 sequence reads: CASSYGAPTNTGELFF. In nucleotides, the CDR3 is TGTGCCAGCAGTTACGGGGCACCGACGAACACCGGGGAGCTGTTTTTT.

There are many counts of this clonotype. V is TRBV10-3 and J is TRBJ2-5; 10 nucleotides align to TRBD2. CDR3 length: 15 amino acids. V gave up 5 bases and J gave up 2 bases; unmatched junction bases: 5. The germline V gene encodes CDR1 ENHRY and CDR2 SYGVKD. The CDR3 protein is CAISYTSGTQETQYF. The CDR3 DNA follows: TGTGCCATCAGTTACACTAGCGGGACACAAGAGACCCAGTACTTC.

This clonotype was seen at least ten times. The chain couples TRBV2 to TRBJ2-7; the match to TRBD2 covers 9 bases. Trimming removed 3 bases from V and 1 base from J; junction bases left unmatched: 7. CDR1 is SNHLY and CDR2 is FYNNEI in the germline V gene. CDR3 length: 16 residues. CDR3 region: CASSEYLAGSSYEQYF. CDR3 coding DNA: TGTGCCAGCAGTGAGTACCTAGCGGGGTCTTCCTACGAGCAGTACTTC.

This clonotype was seen ten or more times. V is TRBV28 and J is TRBJ1-5; D remains unclear. This CDR3 has 14 residues. Germline V CDR1 and CDR2: MDHEN, SYDVKM. V shed 3 bases and J shed 7 bases, with 13 bases lying between them. The CDR3 protein is CASSLSLEGQPQHF. The CDR3 DNA reads TGTGCCAGCAGTTTGTCCTTAGAGGGACAGCCCCAGCATTTT. The full variable domain, completed using reference TRBV28 and TRBJ1-5, is DVKVTQSSRYLVKRTGEKVFLECVQDMDHENMFWYRQDPGLGLRLIYFSYDVKMKEKGDIPEGYSVSREKKERFSLILESASTNQTSMYLCASSLSLEGQPQHFGDGTRLSIL.